This TCR beta chain was captured in a study of monozygotic twins with inflammatory bowel disease. CDR1 and CDR2 (germline): MDHEN, SYDVKM. The CDR3 has 14 amino acids. Findings and caveats of the study: There were differing immunosuppressive treatments, which may have added variability to patient repertoires. The data offered no way to tell different T cell subtypes apart.

Each donor supplied about 2.5 ml of blood. The authors isolated total RNA from whole blood without sorting T cells. Details on this clonotype: Its antigen is still unknown.

TCRdb re-called the 5' RACE reads and catalogs CDR3 proteins one per entry, DNA excluded. The clone table shows about 210,000 distinct CDR3 sequences, with the ten largest holding 1.5% to 2%. V gene TRBV28 combines with J gene TRBJ2-7; TCRdb outputs TRBD1, but without DNA this stays unchecked. Sample: blood. The TCR sequence derives from a human donor with ulcerative colitis or Crohn's disease, or a healthy co-twin of an affected twin (not recorded which). The CDR3 loop is CASRLDRGPYEQYF. Full variable domain (rest looked up from reference TRBV28 and TRBJ2-7): DVKVTQSSRYLVKRTGEKVFLECVQDMDHENMFWYRQDPGLGLRLIYFSYDVKMKEKGDIPEGYSVSREKKERFSLILESASTNQTSMYLCASRLDRGPYEQYFGPGTRLTVT.